This T cell receptor (beta chain) comes out of a study of cytomegalovirus exposure and HLA in healthy donors (TCRdb year 2017). Regarding the complete study: An earlier analysis of under 600 of the donors reported roughly 270 Gb of sequence data and roughly 110 million unique TCR beta sequences from 150 million to 200 million T cells. Class I and class II HLA loci were covered by the typing at four-digit resolution. Along with the approximately 700-subject first cohort, a separate validation cohort of over a hundred different subjects was used. In the later analysis, no new phenotypic data were used to find candidate immune exposures; instead, reliance was placed on TCR beta sequences and their occurrence across donors. All discovery cohort repertoires had been generated using a single sequencing platform. Among some 410 genotyped donors of the cohort, an average of roughly 230,000 unique TCR beta nucleotide sequences was sequenced per donor, of which roughly 17% were non-productive. Alongside the repertoire data, information on donor age, sex, ethnicity and CMV serostatus was compiled. Typing coverage varied by locus: roughly 620-640 donors for A, B, C, DRB1 and DQB1; roughly 500 for DQA1; over 600 for DPA1; around 490 for DPB1. A handful of DR-DQ haplotypes were handled as single units for association and clustering because linkage in the cohort was strong. Approximately 300 gigabases of sequencing data and 91 million or so unique TCR sequences made up an early release that covered nearly 650 HLA-typed donors. Using immunosequencing, the study profiled T cell repertoires from 500 to 800 subjects and related those repertoires to cytomegalovirus serostatus. To predict cytomegalovirus infection status, the study brought together high-throughput TCR immunosequencing, statistical association of individual TCRs with disease status, and machine learning. The aim of the study was to test whether cataloging public T cell receptors could identify signatures of past pathogen exposure. A later genetic analysis used genome-wide SNP genotypes for about three fifths of the roughly 700 donors, treating that subset as a discovery cohort. Of the roughly 410 genotyped donors, over 80% were placed in the genetic ancestry cluster associated with self-reported Caucasian donors. In an earlier analysis of around 540 of the donors, high-throughput TCR beta sequencing was used to judge whether each TCR beta V gene segment behaved as functional or pseudogenic. In a later analysis, previously published TCR beta repertoires from about 640 donors were re-analyzed and high-resolution HLA genotyping was added so that TCR occurrence patterns could be studied.

What the authors observed across the whole study: Some IMGT-functional V segments, including TRBV6-2 and TRBV6-3, could not be distinguished by the 87-base-pair reads and were therefore excluded. A group of highly shared sequence variants was considered likely to be a technical artifact of the sequencing pipeline. Around 16 rarely observed V segments, including chromosome 9 orphons, were excluded from the earlier analysis of several hundred of the donors because counts were too low. Across donors, most TCR sequences were observed very rarely, whereas some public TCRs were present in many individuals. Because some donors lacked HLA typing at each locus, the association tests relied only on the typed subset. The study gave a list of about 160 TCR beta chains associated with cytomegalovirus. Only TCR beta chains were sequenced in this cohort, and the absence of alpha or paired-chain data limited detectable features. The only immune exposure information available for the cohort was CMV serostatus. According to a later analysis, most CMV-associated TCR beta chains appeared to be HLA-restricted, and the HLA associations seemed to be driven largely by CMV exposure. A later analysis found that TCR association rates varied across HLA loci, with DRB1 alleles showing the most associated TCRs and HLA-C alleles the fewest. According to the authors, the approach could potentially be generalized to other disease states and immunological phenotypes. In a later genetic analysis, a missense DCLRE1C variant was associated with V-gene and J-gene trimming of TCR beta chains, and the association was replicated in an independent cohort. A further reported finding was that TCR beta sequences accurately predicted the HLA-A and HLA-B alleles for most subjects in the first cohort. A later genetic analysis reported fewer N-insertions in productive TCRs among donors in an Asian-associated ancestry cluster than the roughly 700-donor mean. In both the original and validation cohorts, the classifier was reported to diagnose cytomegalovirus status with high specificity and sensitivity. In an earlier analysis of around 600 of the donors, most TCR beta V segments were observed in productive rearrangements about 87% or about 30% of the time, broadly matching IMGT annotations. Linkage disequilibrium might explain the correlated functional status among segregating V segments, but an unknown experimental factor could not be excluded. A later analysis associated about 17,000 TCR beta sequences with specific HLA alleles at a false discovery rate of 0.05. A later analysis found that HLA-associated TCR beta chains were more clonally expanded and had lower generation probabilities than equally common non-associated chains. In a later analysis, several top co-occurrence clusters were reported to appear linked to parvovirus B19, influenza, CMV and Epstein-Barr virus. Roughly uniform sequencing depth across donors was assumed in presence/absence analyses, although this assumption may not hold. When HLA alleles, especially DR and DQ, strongly co-occurred, TCR associations were difficult to assign to individual alleles. In vitro tests confirmed that a few of the cytomegalovirus-associated TCR beta chains recognize cytomegalovirus antigens.

To prepare the library, the immunoSEQ multiplex PCR assay was applied. For the multiplex PCR, a mixture combining 60 forward primers for TCR Vbeta segments and 13 reverse primers for TCR Jbeta segments was used. A multiplex PCR assay on genomic DNA amplified the CDR3 region of rearranged TCR beta genes. Amplified TCR beta libraries were sequenced as 87-base-pair reads on the Illumina HiSeq System. The study's own analysis went as follows. A later analysis counted 75 million to 100 million unique TCR beta chains across the 700 or so repertoires, and about 10 million of these chains were shared by at least two donors. To remove PCR and sequencing errors, raw reads were error-corrected and collapsed into unique sequences using a nearest-neighbor algorithm that merged closely related sequences. To assign V, D and J gene segments, CDR3 sequences were aligned to IMGT reference sequences. For a sequence to be retained, a match of at least six nucleotides to both a V gene segment and a J gene segment was required. A rearrangement counted as productive if the CDR3 had no stop codons and remained in frame with V and J, and every other rearrangement counted as non-productive. Following IMGT convention, CDR3 was defined as the stretch from the second conserved V-encoded cysteine to the conserved J-encoded phenylalanine. The earlier analysis of 450 to 750 of the donors excluded any sequence lacking an unambiguous match to a single V gene segment. In an earlier analysis of approximately 590 of the donors, a V segment was called functional when productive rearrangements were above 56.7%, and segregating when the standard deviation between donors exceeded 5%. A statistical classification framework was developed to diagnose cytomegalovirus status using the catalog of TCR beta chain sequences. V and J gene assignment, in a later analysis, came from comparing TCR nucleotide sequences with IMGT/GENE-DB human TR gene sequences. The TCRdist pipeline was used in a later analysis to assign CDR3 sequences and most-parsimonious VDJ recombination scenarios. In a later analysis, every TCR beta chain was defined by the combination of its CDR3 amino acid sequence and its V-gene family, and reads without a unique V-gene family were dropped. In a later analysis, around 600 highly shared, low-generation-probability nucleotide sequences were removed to address suspected cross-contamination and a sequencing artifact. A later analysis calculated a clonal expansion index for each public chain from normalized within-repertoire ranks of inferred template counts. In a later analysis, generation probabilities were computed with a VDJ recombination model fitted to out-of-frame rearrangements, and the resulting probabilities were checked against IGoR. A later analysis scored TCR-TCR, TCR-HLA and TCR-CMV co-occurrence with hypergeometric tests, applying a repertoire-size bias correction to TCR pairs. To estimate false discovery rates, a later analysis permuted the HLA or CMV assignments 20 times. In a later analysis, co-occurring TCRs were grouped using DBSCAN, and TCRdist sequence similarity was added for clustering within HLA-allele-positive subsets. Co-occurrence clustering excluded repertoires with fewer than 30,000 or more than 120,000 public chains, plus five with anomalous nucleotide sharing. Not all clones reach the TCRdb copy of this immuneACCESS table, which keeps in-frame sequences only. Checked studies attribute under half of the gap to unresolved V genes and leave the rest unexplained. V and J calls and clone size are as listed in that table; D and trimming were resolved from the DNA. Here the sample has 190,000 or so clones; roughly 78% occur a single time. The ten largest make up under 0.75% of the sample.

Taken from cysteine to phenylalanine, the CDR3 has 15 residues. Of the read, only the CDR3 DNA is kept; its 45 bases are in frame from base 1. V loses 4 bases at its end and J loses 7 bases; junction bases beyond the gene matches: 9. CDR1 and CDR2 were assigned from the germline V gene as SGHRS and YFSETQ. In total, about 650 healthy bone marrow donors made up the cohort. At the time of sampling, all cohort members were nominally healthy, though unrecorded immune exposures were likely present. The donor was CMV seronegative and was included in the group of a few hundred seronegative cohort members. A peripheral blood sample was provided by each donor, and peripheral blood mononuclear cells were used for TCR beta sequencing. Genomic DNA extraction from the blood cell samples was performed with the Qiagen DNeasy Blood Extraction Kit. Comment on this clone: Its antigen has not been determined. Per-base quality was not reported, and no clone a single base away is much larger than it.

The chain links TRBV5-1 with TRBJ1-4, with 8 middle bases fitting TRBD1. The sample was PBMCs. The TCR originated in a boy aged 10-17 years in good health and CMV-seronegative. The CDR3 region reads CASSPWGGTGEKLFF. The nucleotide sequence is given as TGCGCCAGCAGCCCTTGGGGGGGGACAGGTGAAAAACTGTTTTTT. With the rest looked up from the reference TRBV5-1 and TRBJ1-4 genes rather than sequenced, the full variable domain is KAGVTQTPRYLIKTRGQQVTLSCSPISGHRSVSWYQQTPGQGLQFLFEYFSETQRNKGNFPGRFSGRQFSNSRSEMNVSTLELGDSALYLCASSPWGGTGEKLFFGSGTQLSVL.